Reported below is one T cell receptor (beta chain). Its antigen is still unknown. The source of the sample is a study of T cells in localized non-small cell lung cancer. The data were produced by immunoSEQ multiplex PCR, yet TCRdb's version contains in-frame clones alone and is incomplete. Of roughly 40,000 clones listed, around 86% are singletons. Study-level points and caveats: There was an association of higher blood T cell density with longer overall survival.

The CDR3 covers 16 residues. After removal of 6 bases from V and 5 bases from J, the junction contained 15 bases not matched to a gene. Germline loops: CDR1 MDHEN, CDR2 SYDVKM. The clonotype comes from an older male donor with stage II lung adenocarcinoma. V usage is TRBV28 and J usage is TRBJ1-2, with 7 bases identical to TRBD1. Sample: peripheral blood mononuclear cells, taken before any cancer treatment. The CDR3 sequence is CASRRQGGEVLYGYTF. DNA for the CDR3: TGTGCCAGCAGACGGCAGGGGGGGGAAGTTTTGTATGGCTACACCTTC.